Listed below are T cell receptor beta chains from one sample, sequenced in a study of shared clonotypes between healthy human individuals. Data came from immunoSEQ multiplex PCR; TCRdb stores just in-frame clones and leaves some out. The table includes about 980,000 clones, approximately 80% detected once. The sequenced sample consisted of memory CD4+ T cells sorted from blood. The receptors here all came from a man aged 18 to 30 in good health. Both conserved end residues are part of each CDR3. D genes are given only for firm matches. Only some rows state a clone size, as once, few, many or a class for expanded clones.

D gene: TRBD1
V gene: TRBV28
J gene: TRBJ1-1
clone size: NA
CDR3 protein: CASSSVQGAGTEAFF
CDR3 DNA: TGTGCCAGCAGTTCGGTGCAGGGGGCGGGTACTGAAGCTTTCTTT

D gene: NA
V gene: TRBV6-1
J gene: TRBJ1-5
clone size: NA
CDR3 protein: CASSEKWARGQPQHF
CDR3 DNA: TGTGCCAGCAGTGAAAAGTGGGCCAGGGGCCAGCCCCAGCATTTT

D gene: TRBD2
V gene: TRBV18
J gene: TRBJ2-1
clone size: NA
CDR3 protein: CASSPSAGEFF
CDR3 DNA: TGTGCCAGCTCACCTTCGGCGGGAGAGTTCTTC

D gene: NA
V gene: TRBV18
J gene: TRBJ2-3
clone size: NA
CDR3 protein: CASSPSSPIFTDTQYF
CDR3 DNA: TGTGCCAGCTCACCTAGCTCGCCAATTTTCACAGATACGCAGTATTTT

D gene: NA
V gene: TRBV4-3
J gene: TRBJ2-1
clone size: NA
CDR3 protein: CASSQDLQGGGSYNEQFF
CDR3 DNA: TGCGCCAGCAGCCAAGATCTTCAGGGAGGGGGCTCCTACAATGAGCAGTTCTTC

D gene: NA
V gene: TRBV9
J gene: TRBJ2-3
clone size: NA
CDR3 protein: CASSVVGGLTDTQYF
CDR3 DNA: TGTGCCAGCAGCGTAGTCGGGGGGCTCACAGATACGCAGTATTTT

D gene: TRBD2
V gene: TRBV7-9
J gene: TRBJ2-1
clone size: NA
CDR3 protein: CAGSAPGTRTSGDPNEQFF
CDR3 DNA: TGTGCCGGTTCCGCTCCCGGGACACGGACTAGCGGAGATCCCAATGAGCAGTTCTTC

D gene: NA
V gene: TRBV7-2
J gene: TRBJ1-1
clone size: few
CDR3 protein: CASSQRQLNTEAFF
CDR3 DNA: TGTGCCAGCAGCCAAAGACAGCTGAACACTGAAGCTTTCTTT

D gene: NA
V gene: TRBV11-2
J gene: TRBJ1-5
clone size: once
CDR3 protein: CASSLDRGIWPYQPQHF
CDR3 DNA: TGTGCCAGCAGCTTAGATCGGGGGATCTGGCCGTATCAGCCCCAGCATTTT

D gene: NA
V gene: TRBV15
J gene: TRBJ1-1
clone size: NA
CDR3 protein: CATSRDISLNTEAFF
CDR3 DNA: TGTGCCACCAGCAGAGATATTAGTTTGAACACTGAAGCTTTCTTT

D gene: NA
V gene: TRBV30
J gene: TRBJ2-6
clone size: NA
CDR3 protein: CAWSLPSGANVLTF
CDR3 DNA: TGTGCCTGGAGCCTCCCCTCTGGGGCCAACGTCCTGACTTTC

D gene: NA
V gene: TRBV5-5
J gene: TRBJ1-5
clone size: NA
CDR3 protein: CASSLAVLSGVDNQPQHF
CDR3 DNA: TGTGCCAGCAGCTTGGCTGTTTTGTCAGGGGTGGACAATCAGCCCCAGCATTTT

D gene: NA
V gene: TRBV5-1
J gene: TRBJ1-1
clone size: few
CDR3 protein: CASSFRAEDTEAFF
CDR3 DNA: TGCGCCAGCAGCTTCAGGGCGGAGGACACTGAAGCTTTCTTT

D gene: NA
V gene: TRBV6-1
J gene: TRBJ2-5
clone size: NA
CDR3 protein: CASLVRLQETQYF
CDR3 DNA: TGTGCCTCCCTCGTCAGATTGCAAGAGACCCAGTACTTC

D gene: NA
V gene: TRBV5-1
J gene: TRBJ2-4
clone size: NA
CDR3 protein: CASSLPDRLAKNIQYF
CDR3 DNA: TGCGCCAGCAGCTTGCCGGACAGACTAGCCAAAAACATTCAGTACTTC

D gene: NA
V gene: TRBV6-5
J gene: TRBJ2-7
clone size: NA
CDR3 protein: CASRPGKGEQYF
CDR3 DNA: TGTGCCAGCAGGCCGGGGAAAGGCGAGCAGTACTTC

D gene: NA
V gene: TRBV5-1
J gene: TRBJ2-3
clone size: NA
CDR3 protein: CASSLGTAGTDTQYF
CDR3 DNA: TGCGCCAGCAGCTTAGGGACAGCGGGTACAGATACGCAGTATTTT

D gene: NA
V gene: TRBV5-4
J gene: TRBJ2-7
clone size: NA
CDR3 protein: CASSLEATYEQYF
CDR3 DNA: TGTGCCAGCAGCTTGGAGGCCACCTACGAGCAGTACTTC

D gene: NA
V gene: TRBV6-5
J gene: TRBJ2-7
clone size: NA
CDR3 protein: CASSSPRDGAYEQYF
CDR3 DNA: TGTGCCAGCAGTTCCCCCCGGGACGGAGCCTACGAGCAGTACTTC

D gene: TRBD1
V gene: TRBV7-2
J gene: TRBJ2-1
clone size: few
CDR3 protein: CASSLDRGGEQFF
CDR3 DNA: TGTGCCAGCAGCTTAGACAGGGGTGGTGAGCAGTTCTTC

D gene: NA
V gene: TRBV15
J gene: TRBJ2-7
clone size: NA
CDR3 protein: CATSTMGHEQYF
CDR3 DNA: TGTGCCACCAGCACAATGGGGCACGAGCAGTACTTC

D gene: NA
V gene: TRBV6-1
J gene: TRBJ1-2
clone size: NA
CDR3 protein: CASSELEAYYGYTF
CDR3 DNA: TGTGCCAGCAGTGAATTGGAGGCCTACTATGGCTACACCTTC

D gene: NA
V gene: TRBV6-1
J gene: TRBJ1-1
clone size: few
CDR3 protein: CASIIVGEAFF
CDR3 DNA: TGTGCCAGCATCATTGTGGGGGAAGCTTTCTTT

D gene: NA
V gene: TRBV7-9
J gene: TRBJ1-2
clone size: NA
CDR3 protein: CASSFLYNSDGYTF
CDR3 DNA: TGTGCCAGCAGCTTTCTCTACAACAGTGATGGCTACACCTTC

D gene: NA
V gene: TRBV5-1
J gene: TRBJ2-7
clone size: NA
CDR3 protein: CASLWTSVPPDPLPYEQYF
CDR3 DNA: NA

D gene: TRBD1
V gene: TRBV5-1
J gene: TRBJ2-1
clone size: NA
CDR3 protein: CASSLAPTGTYNEQFF
CDR3 DNA: TGCGCCAGCAGCTTGGCCCCGACAGGGACCTACAATGAGCAGTTCTTC

D gene: NA
V gene: TRBV5-1
J gene: TRBJ2-2
clone size: NA
CDR3 protein: CASSLRQGGGELFF
CDR3 DNA: TGCGCCAGCAGCTTGCGGCAGGGAGGCGGGGAGCTGTTTTTT

D gene: NA
V gene: TRBV18
J gene: TRBJ2-6
clone size: NA
CDR3 protein: CASSPALANVLTF
CDR3 DNA: TGTGCCAGCTCACCGGCTTTGGCCAACGTCCTGACTTTC

D gene: NA
V gene: TRBV20-1
J gene: TRBJ1-1
clone size: NA
CDR3 protein: CSAGGAEAFF
CDR3 DNA: TGCAGTGCTGGAGGGGCTGAAGCTTTCTTT

D gene: NA
V gene: TRBV27
J gene: TRBJ2-5
clone size: NA
CDR3 protein: CASSLFGGQETQYF
CDR3 DNA: TGTGCCAGCAGTTTATTTGGGGGACAAGAGACCCAGTACTTC

D gene: NA
V gene: TRBV16
J gene: TRBJ2-7
clone size: NA
CDR3 protein: CASSQLDSSYEQYF
CDR3 DNA: TGTGCCAGCAGCCAATTGGACAGCTCCTACGAGCAGTACTTC

D gene: NA
V gene: TRBV28
J gene: TRBJ1-5
clone size: NA
CDR3 protein: CASSGDTFSNQPQHF
CDR3 DNA: TGTGCCAGCAGTGGTGACACCTTTAGCAATCAGCCCCAGCATTTT

D gene: TRBD2
V gene: TRBV5-1
J gene: TRBJ2-3
clone size: NA
CDR3 protein: CASSLGGGTTDTQYF
CDR3 DNA: TGCGCCAGCAGCTTGGGCGGGGGGACCACAGATACGCAGTATTTT

D gene: NA
V gene: TRBV30
J gene: TRBJ2-7
clone size: few
CDR3 protein: CAWSAGGRTYEQYF
CDR3 DNA: TGTGCCTGGAGCGCTGGAGGCAGGACCTACGAGCAGTACTTC

D gene: TRBD1
V gene: TRBV5-1
J gene: TRBJ1-1
clone size: NA
CDR3 protein: CASSSKTGAMNTEAFF
CDR3 DNA: TGCGCCAGCAGCTCCAAGACAGGGGCAATGAACACTGAAGCTTTCTTT

D gene: NA
V gene: TRBV30
J gene: TRBJ2-1
clone size: NA
CDR3 protein: CAWGFSSYNEQFF
CDR3 DNA: TGTGCCTGGGGCTTCAGCTCCTACAATGAGCAGTTCTTC

D gene: NA
V gene: TRBV7-2
J gene: TRBJ1-2
clone size: once
CDR3 protein: CASSLASGQGKGGYTF
CDR3 DNA: TGTGCCAGCAGCTTAGCGAGTGGGCAGGGGAAGGGTGGCTACACCTTC

D gene: NA
V gene: TRBV7-3
J gene: TRBJ2-3
clone size: NA
CDR3 protein: CASSLTARPTDTQYF
CDR3 DNA: TGTGCCAGCAGCTTAACAGCCCGGCCCACAGATACGCAGTATTTT

D gene: NA
V gene: TRBV15
J gene: TRBJ1-4
clone size: NA
CDR3 protein: CATSGDIHNEKLFF
CDR3 DNA: TGTGCCACCAGCGGGGACATTCATAATGAAAAACTGTTTTTT

D gene: TRBD1
V gene: TRBV25-1
J gene: TRBJ1-2
clone size: NA
CDR3 protein: CASSRRDSFYGYTF
CDR3 DNA: TGTGCCAGCAGCCGCCGGGACAGTTTCTATGGCTACACCTTC

D gene: NA
V gene: TRBV27
J gene: TRBJ2-7
clone size: NA
CDR3 protein: CASSFLRYEQYF
CDR3 DNA: TGTGCCAGCAGTTTCCTAAGGTACGAGCAGTACTTC

D gene: NA
V gene: TRBV5-1
J gene: TRBJ2-7
clone size: NA
CDR3 protein: CASSYGGVGFYEQYF
CDR3 DNA: TGCGCCAGCAGCTACGGCGGGGTGGGATTCTACGAGCAGTACTTC

D gene: NA
V gene: TRBV6-1
J gene: TRBJ2-3
clone size: NA
CDR3 protein: CASSEAIISLLRLGDTQYF
CDR3 DNA: TGTGCCAGCAGTGAAGCGATCATTAGTCTTTTGCGACTCGGGGATACGCAGTATTTT

D gene: NA
V gene: TRBV6-5
J gene: TRBJ2-7
clone size: once
CDR3 protein: CASSYVWGQGYEQYF
CDR3 DNA: TGTGCCAGCAGCTACGTGTGGGGCCAAGGCTACGAGCAGTACTTC

D gene: TRBD1
V gene: TRBV19
J gene: TRBJ1-5
clone size: NA
CDR3 protein: CASSIDQQGRSNQPQHF
CDR3 DNA: TGTGCCAGTAGTATAGATCAACAGGGGAGAAGCAATCAGCCCCAGCATTTT

D gene: TRBD1
V gene: TRBV5-1
J gene: TRBJ1-1
clone size: NA
CDR3 protein: CASSFTGQGVNTEAFF
CDR3 DNA: TGCGCCAGCAGCTTCACTGGGCAGGGGGTGAACACTGAAGCTTTCTTT

D gene: NA
V gene: TRBV19
J gene: TRBJ2-7
clone size: once
CDR3 protein: CASSIGQYGTYEQYF
CDR3 DNA: TGTGCCAGTAGTATAGGTCAGTACGGAACCTACGAGCAGTACTTC

D gene: NA
V gene: TRBV7-9
J gene: TRBJ2-1
clone size: NA
CDR3 protein: CASSADLAKEQFF
CDR3 DNA: TGTGCCAGCAGCGCAGACCTAGCGAAGGAGCAGTTCTTC

D gene: NA
V gene: TRBV7-2
J gene: TRBJ1-1
clone size: NA
CDR3 protein: CASSLPSPEAFF
CDR3 DNA: TGTGCCAGCAGCTTACCTTCCCCTGAAGCTTTCTTT

D gene: NA
V gene: TRBV27
J gene: TRBJ1-1
clone size: once
CDR3 protein: CASSPNQVATEAFF
CDR3 DNA: TGTGCCAGCAGTCCAAACCAGGTGGCCACTGAAGCTTTCTTT

D gene: NA
V gene: TRBV19
J gene: TRBJ2-7
clone size: NA
CDR3 protein: CASSIVWGSDYEQYF
CDR3 DNA: TGTGCCAGTAGTATCGTGTGGGGATCGGACTACGAGCAGTACTTC

D gene: TRBD1
V gene: TRBV27
J gene: TRBJ1-6
clone size: few
CDR3 protein: CASRGTADNSPLHF
CDR3 DNA: TGTGCCAGCAGAGGGACAGCCGATAATTCACCCCTCCACTTT